This T cell receptor (beta chain) stems from a study of T cell repertoires in cytomegalovirus infection. Study details: Evidence of both CMV infection and a matching HLA type came from public TCR beta signatures.

The CDR3 runs to 13 residues. Trimming cost V 1 base and J 12 bases, with 15 bases left between them. Germline CDR1 LGHNA, CDR2 YSLEER. Whole-study results and caveats: There were HLA-C-restricted CMV-specific TCR beta clonotypes dominating the ex vivo response. Of the TCR beta families, the public ones yielded a cumulative frequency that identified carriers of CMV plus the relevant HLA.

MiXCR, run by TCRdb on the reads, gives a single entry per CDR3 protein. The sample gives about 530,000 distinct CDR3 sequences, 26% of which show up once; approximately 13% is in the top ten. Remarks on this clonotype: The antigen remains unidentified.

Sequenced: PBMCs. The chain couples TRBV4-3 to TRBJ1-1, with D uncertain. This TCR derives from a human donor in good health (CMV status not recorded). Some clones in this sample may be carry-over from other donors' samples. This chain's CDR3 is CASSQAGGYRSFF. The CDR3 bases are TGCGCCAGCAGCCAAGCAGGAGGGTATAGGTCTTTCTTT.